This TCR beta chain came from a study of T cell responses to AZD1222 COVID-19 vaccine. General study results and limits: Scientists sampled the repertoires only once the peak T cell response had passed. Donors skewed white British and female; clonal diversity was possibly underestimated. Elevations in Spike-specific TCR breadth and depth followed administration of two AZD1222 doses. Seropositive at baseline were only six AZD1222 recipients.

The CDR3 covers 16 residues. Germline lookup yields CDR1 SNHLY and CDR2 FYNNEI. Deletions cut 4 bases from V and 2 bases from J, with 12 bases between. In the case of this clone: Its antigen remains unidentified.

The method was immunoSEQ multiplex PCR; TCRdb's version includes in-frame clones alone and lacks a portion of them. Of approximately 270,000 clones detected, about 94% appear once; the ten largest clones hold about 0.5%. V is TRBV2 and J is TRBJ1-6, with D possibly matching TRBD1 (5 bases). The sample consisted of peripheral blood, taken 28 days after the second AZD1222 dose. The receptor was isolated from an adult who received the AZD1222 COVID-19 vaccine. The CDR3, as DNA: TGTGCCAGCAGTGGGGACGCCGGAACCTATAATTCACCCCTCCACTTT. Protein sequence: CASSGDAGTYNSPLHF. Drawing the rest from reference TRBV2 and TRBJ1-6, the complete variable domain is EPEVTQTPSHQVTQMGQEVILRCVPISNHLYFYWYRQILGQKVEFLVSFYNNEISEKSEIFDDQFSVERPDGSNFTLKIRSTKLEDSAMYFCASSGDAGTYNSPLHFGNGTRLTVT.